Following are 5 T cell receptor beta chains from one sample sequenced in a study of cytomegalovirus exposure and HLA in healthy donors. With 60 Vbeta and 13 Jbeta primers, the PCR was carried out. Generated by immunoSEQ multiplex PCR, the TCRdb table keeps only in-frame clones and is missing some. In the table there are 150,000 to 200,000 clones, roughly 82% of which are singletons. The sample comprised PBMCs. These receptors came from a man aged 35 to 55 in good health and CMV-seronegative.

The genes are TRBV28 and TRBJ2-1, with 10 positions matching TRBD2. The CDR3 contains 15 residues. J gave up 4 bases and V 5 bases, and 5 bases lay outside the gene matches. CDR1 is MDHEN and CDR2 is SYDVKM in the germline V gene. CDR3 sequence: CASSEWTSGYNEQFF. The DNA of the CDR3 is TGTGCCAGCAGTGAATGGACTAGCGGTTACAATGAGCAGTTCTTC.

This clone has only one observation. V usage is TRBV2 and J usage is TRBJ2-7; D possibly corresponds to TRBD2 (5 bases). CDR3 length: 14 residues. CDR1 and CDR2 (germline): SNHLY, FYNNEI. V lost 3 bases to trimming and J lost 3 bases, with 12 bases between them. DNA for the CDR3: TGTGCCAGCAGTGATTTAACTAGGAACTACGAGCAGTACTTC. Translating it yields CASSDLTRNYEQYF.

In this sample, this clone turned up a few times. This chain uses TRBV7-2 with TRBJ2-2; 7 bases are shared with TRBD2. Looked up from germline, CDR1 is SGHTA and CDR2 is FQGNSA. The V gene end was trimmed by 5 bases and the J gene end by 4 bases; junction bases not matched to a gene: 10. This CDR3 spans 16 amino acids. The CDR3 spells CASSLGAGASTGELFF. In DNA, the CDR3 is TGTGCCAGCAGCCTTGGGGCGGGAGCTTCCACCGGGGAGCTGTTTTTT.

The chain links TRBV6-5 to TRBJ1-5; D is unresolved. CDR1 and CDR2 (germline): MNHEY, SVGAGI. With 7 bases removed from V and 6 bases from J, the gap between germline ends came to 16 bases. The CDR3 sequence is 14 residues long. This chain's CDR3 is CASTQTGWSQPQHF. CDR3 DNA sequence: TGTGCCAGCACACAGACGGGGTGGAGTCAGCCCCAGCATTTT.

The V gene is TRBV27, the J gene TRBJ2-7; 7 nucleotides align to TRBD1. The CDR3 runs to 15 residues. Trimming at V came to 4 bases and at J to 2 bases, leaving 8 bases not matched to a gene. Germline V gene sequence: CDR1 MNHEY, CDR2 SMNVEV (reference sequence). The CDR3 loop is CASSSQGPITYEQYF. As DNA, the CDR3 is TGTGCCAGCAGTTCACAGGGGCCCATAACCTACGAGCAGTACTTC.